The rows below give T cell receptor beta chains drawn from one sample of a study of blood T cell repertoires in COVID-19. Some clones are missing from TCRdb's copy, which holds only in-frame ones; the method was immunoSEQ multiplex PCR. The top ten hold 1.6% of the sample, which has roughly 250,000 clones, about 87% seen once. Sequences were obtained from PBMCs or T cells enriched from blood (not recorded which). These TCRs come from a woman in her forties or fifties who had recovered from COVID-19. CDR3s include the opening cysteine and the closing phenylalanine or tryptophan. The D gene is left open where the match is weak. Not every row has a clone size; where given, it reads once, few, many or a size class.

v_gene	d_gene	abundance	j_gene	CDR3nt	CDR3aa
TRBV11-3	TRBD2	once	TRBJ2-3	TGTGCCAGCAGCCGTACTAGCGGGACCGCAGATACGCAGTATTTT	CASSRTSGTADTQYF
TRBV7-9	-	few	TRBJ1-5	TGTGCCAGCAGCGCCCAGGGGAGTCAGCCCCAGCATTTT	CASSAQGSQPQHF
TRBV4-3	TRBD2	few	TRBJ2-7	TGCGCCAGCAGCCGAAGGCTAGCGGGAACCTACGAGCAGTACTTC	CASSRRLAGTYEQYF
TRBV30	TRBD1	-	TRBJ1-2	TGTGCCTGGAGTGTGTGGCAGGGGGATGGCTACACCTTC	CAWSVWQGDGYTF
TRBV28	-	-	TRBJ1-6	TGTGCCAGCAGCATACCCGGGGGGAGAGATTTTAATTCACCCCTCCACTTT	CASSIPGGRDFNSPLHF
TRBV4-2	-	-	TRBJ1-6	TGTGCCAGCAGCTCCAACTTGGGGGGGCGGGATTCACCCCTCCACTTT	CASSSNLGGRDSPLHF
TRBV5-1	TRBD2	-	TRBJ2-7	TGCGCCAGCAGCTTGGGCCTATTAGCGGGGCCCTACGAGCAGTACTTC	CASSLGLLAGPYEQYF
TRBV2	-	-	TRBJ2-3	TGTGCCAGCAGGGGAGTCGGAGATACGCAGTATTTT	CASRGVGDTQYF
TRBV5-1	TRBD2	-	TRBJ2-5	TGCGCCAGCAGCTGGGGACTAGCGGTCAATCAAGAGACCCAGTACTTC	CASSWGLAVNQETQYF
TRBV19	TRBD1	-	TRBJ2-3	TGTGCCAGTAGTAAAGGGGACAGGGTTACAGATACGCAGTATTTT	CASSKGDRVTDTQYF
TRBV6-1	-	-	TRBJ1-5	TGTGCCAGCAGTGAAACAAGTCAGCCCCAGCATTTT	CASSETSQPQHF
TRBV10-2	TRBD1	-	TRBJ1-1	TGCGCCAGCAGGACAGGGGATACTGAAGCTTTCTTT	CASRTGDTEAFF
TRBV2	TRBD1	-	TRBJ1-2	TGTGCCAGCCGACAGGGATATAGTGGCTACACCTTC	CASRQGYSGYTF
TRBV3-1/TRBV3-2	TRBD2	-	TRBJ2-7	TGTGCCAGCAGCCAAGATAATCCTAGCGGGCCCGGACTCGACGAGCAGTACTTC	CASSQDNPSGPGLDEQYF
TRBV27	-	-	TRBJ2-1	TGTGCCAGCGGCGGTGTCCAAAGCTCCTACAATGAGCAGTTCTTC	CASGGVQSSYNEQFF
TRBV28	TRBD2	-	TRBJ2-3	TGTGCCAGCCGTTCGGGACTAGCTACGCAGTATTTT	CASRSGLATQYF
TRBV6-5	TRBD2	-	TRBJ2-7	TGTGCCAGCAGTTTAGGGACTAGCGGACCACTCTACGAGCAGTACTTC	CASSLGTSGPLYEQYF
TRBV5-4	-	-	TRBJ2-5	TGTGCCAGCAGCTTGTACAGCCAAGAGACCCAGTACTTC	CASSLYSQETQYF
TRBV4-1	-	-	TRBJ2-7	TGCGCCAGCAGCCAAGATCGGGTCGTCTACGAGCAGTACTTC	CASSQDRVVYEQYF
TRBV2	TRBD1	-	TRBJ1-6	TGTGCCAGCAGTGGGGACAGGGGGTCAGCCCTCCACTTT	CASSGDRGSALHF
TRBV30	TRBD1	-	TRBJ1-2	TGTGCCTCCACGGACAGGGGAGGCGATGGCTACACCTTC	CASTDRGGDGYTF
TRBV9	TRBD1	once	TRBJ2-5	TGTGCCAGCAGCGTAGAGGGCCGAACGGGACAGGGCAGCAAAGAGACCCAGTACTTC	CASSVEGRTGQGSKETQYF
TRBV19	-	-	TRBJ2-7	TGTGCCAGTAGTATATCAGGAGGGACCCACGAGCAGTACTTC	CASSISGGTHEQYF
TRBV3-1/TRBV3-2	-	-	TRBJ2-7	TGTGCCAGCAGCCACGGACACAACAACGAGCAGTACTTC	CASSHGHNNEQYF
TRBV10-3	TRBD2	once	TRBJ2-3	TGTGCCAGTACCGTATACGCGGGACTAGGAACAGATACGCAGTATTTT	CASTVYAGLGTDTQYF
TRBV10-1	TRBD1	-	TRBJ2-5	TGCGCCAGCAGTGAGTACCGACAGGGGGCGAAGACCCAGTACTTC	CASSEYRQGAKTQYF
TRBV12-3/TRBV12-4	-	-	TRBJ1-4	TGTGCCAGCAGTTTAGGGCAGAATGAAAAACTGTTTTTT	CASSLGQNEKLFF
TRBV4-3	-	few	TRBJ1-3	TGCGCCAGCAGCCAAGGGGCAGCGGGGCAGGGTGGAAACACCATATATTTT	CASSQGAAGQGGNTIYF
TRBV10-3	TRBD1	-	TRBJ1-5	TGTGCCATCGGGACAGGGGGCGAGCCCCAGCATTTT	CAIGTGGEPQHF
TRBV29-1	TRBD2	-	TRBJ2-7	TGCAGCGTTGAAGTAAGGGGTAGGCGGGAGAGGAACGAGCAGTACTTC	CSVEVRGRRERNEQYF
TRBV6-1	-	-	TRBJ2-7	TGTGCCAGCAGTGAAGAGGCAGGGGACTCCTACGAGCAGTACTTC	CASSEEAGDSYEQYF
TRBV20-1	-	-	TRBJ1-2	TGCAGTGCCTCTAGGAATTATGGCTACACCTTC	CSASRNYGYTF
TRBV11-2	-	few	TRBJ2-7	TGTGCCAGCAGCTTAGAGCAGGGGACCTACTACGAGCAGTACTTC	CASSLEQGTYYEQYF
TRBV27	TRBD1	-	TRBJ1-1	TGTGCCAGCACCCGAGATAAGGACAGGGGTGGCACTGAAGCTTTCTTT	CASTRDKDRGGTEAFF
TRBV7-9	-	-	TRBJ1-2	TGTGCCAGCAGCTTTCGATCAGGGGTCGGCTACACCTTC	CASSFRSGVGYTF
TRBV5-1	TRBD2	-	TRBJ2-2	TGCGCCAGCACGAAGCGGGGCGGTGAAACCGGGGAGCTGTTTTTT	CASTKRGGETGELFF
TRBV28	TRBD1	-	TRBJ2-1	TGTGCCAGCAGCCAACTAGGGGGCGCTTTTTCCAATGAGCAGTTCTTC	CASSQLGGAFSNEQFF
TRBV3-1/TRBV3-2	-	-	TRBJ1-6	TGTGCCAGCAGCCAAGCAGGGGTCGGTTCACCCCTCCACTTT	CASSQAGVGSPLHF
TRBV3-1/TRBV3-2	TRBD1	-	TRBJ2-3	TGTGCCAGCAGCCGGGACAGGTTCACAGATACGCAGTATTTT	CASSRDRFTDTQYF
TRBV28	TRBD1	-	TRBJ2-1	TGTGCCAGCAGCCCCAGGACAGGGGACTCCTACAATGAGCAGTTCTTC	CASSPRTGDSYNEQFF
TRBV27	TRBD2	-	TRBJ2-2	TGTGCCAGCAGTACAAGCGGGAGTGGGGAGCTGTTTTTT	CASSTSGSGELFF
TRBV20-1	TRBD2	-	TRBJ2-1	TGCAGTGCTAGTTACGCGACTAGCGGGCTCCACTCCTACAATGAGCAGTTCTTC	CSASYATSGLHSYNEQFF
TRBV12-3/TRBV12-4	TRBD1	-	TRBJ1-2	TGTGCCAGCAGTAAACGACAGGGCGGTTACACCTTC	CASSKRQGGYTF
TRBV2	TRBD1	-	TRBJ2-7	TGTGCCAGCAGTGGACCTAAAACAGGGGCCGAGCAGTACTTC	CASSGPKTGAEQYF
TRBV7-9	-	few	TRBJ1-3	TGTGCCAGCAGCTTAGGCGCCTCTGGAAACACCATATATTTT	CASSLGASGNTIYF
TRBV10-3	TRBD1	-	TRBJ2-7	TGTGCCATCAGCCCCAGACACAGGGGGTTCTCCTACGAGCAGTACTTC	CAISPRHRGFSYEQYF
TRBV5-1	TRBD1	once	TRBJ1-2	TGCGCCAGCAGCTTGGCCGACAGGGACTATGGCTACACCTTC	CASSLADRDYGYTF
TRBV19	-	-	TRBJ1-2	TGTGCCAGTGAGGCCACAGGATCCTATGGCTACACCTTC	CASEATGSYGYTF
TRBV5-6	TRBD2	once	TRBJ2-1	TGTGCCAGCAGCTGGGGGAGGGCCTATGAGCAGTTCTTC	CASSWGRAYEQFF
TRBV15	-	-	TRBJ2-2	TGTGCCACCAGCAGGGGTAACAGGCTCGCGAACACCGGGGAGCTGTTTTTT	CATSRGNRLANTGELFF
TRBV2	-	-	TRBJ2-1	TGTGCCAGCAGTGAACAGCACAGGGCTCTCGGGTTTGAGCAGTTCTTC	CASSEQHRALGFEQFF